This T cell receptor (beta chain) comes out of a study of T cell responses to AZD1222 COVID-19 vaccine. Study-level points and caveats: In all cases, repertoires were sampled only after the peak T cell response.

Using immunoSEQ multiplex PCR, the repertoire was profiled, and TCRdb retains in-frame clones only, with some absent. The sample includes 120,000 or so clones, around nine tenths of them seen just once. Regarding this clone: Its antigen is still unknown.

The source material was peripheral blood, sampled on day 0 of AZD1222 vaccination. This TCR was recovered from an adult in good health.

CDR3 residues: CASSLAVGTDNEKLFF. The CDR3 DNA follows: TGTGCCAGCAGCTTAGCGGTTGGGACAGATAACGAAAAACTGTTTTTT. The rearrangement joins TRBV7-9 to TRBJ1-4, with 7 nucleotides matching TRBD1. With V trimmed by 0 bases and J by 8 bases, 9 bases remained unmatched. Germline values: CDR1 SEHNR, CDR2 FQNEAQ (reference sequence). The CDR3 sequence is 16 residues long. Supplemented by reference TRBV7-9 and TRBJ1-4, the full variable domain reads DTGVSQNPRHKITKRGQNVTFRCDPISEHNRLYWYRQTLGQGPEFLTYFQNEAQLEKSRLLSDRFSAERPKGSFSTLEIQRTEQGDSAMYLCASSLAVGTDNEKLFFGSGTQLSVL.